This T cell receptor (beta chain) is from a study of control samples from healthy donors and cancer patients. Germline V gene sequence: CDR1 KGHSH, CDR2 LQKENI. The CDR3 totals 15 residues. V lost 1 base and J 5 bases, leaving 11 bases between the germline ends. The protocol was immunoSEQ multiplex PCR, while the TCRdb copy is restricted to in-frame clones and leaves out a portion. The sample holds roughly 100,000 clones, about 85% seen once. This clonotype originated in a woman between 50 and 59 years old in good health. Material: blood. The chain couples TRBV18 to TRBJ1-4; D may be TRBD1 (6 bases). The CDR3 DNA is TGTGCCAGCTCACCACAGACAGGAAGCAATGAAAAACTGTTTTTT. Encoded protein: CASSPQTGSNEKLFF.